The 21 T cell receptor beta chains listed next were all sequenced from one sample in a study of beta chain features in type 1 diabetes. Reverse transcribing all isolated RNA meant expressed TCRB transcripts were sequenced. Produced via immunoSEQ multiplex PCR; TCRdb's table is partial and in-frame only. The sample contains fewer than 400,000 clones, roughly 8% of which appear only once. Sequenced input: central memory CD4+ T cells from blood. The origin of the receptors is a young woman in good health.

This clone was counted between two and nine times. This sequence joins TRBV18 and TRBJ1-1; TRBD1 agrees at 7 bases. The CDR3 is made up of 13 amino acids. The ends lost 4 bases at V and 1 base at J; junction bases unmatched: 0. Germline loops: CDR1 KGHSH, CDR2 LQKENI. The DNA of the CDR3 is TGTGCCAGCTCACAGGGGGCGAACACTGAAGCTTTCTTT. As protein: CASSQGANTEAFF.

The CDR3 loop reads CASSRQTGIFTEAFF. CDR3 nucleotides: TGTGCCAGTAGTAGGCAGACCGGGATCTTCACTGAAGCTTTCTTT. This chain uses TRBV19 with TRBJ1-1, with unresolved D. This CDR3 is built from 15 residues. Trimming took off 4 bases at V and 4 bases at J, with 16 bases between the two ends. Germline V gene lookup returns CDR1 LNHDA and CDR2 SQIVND (reference sequence).

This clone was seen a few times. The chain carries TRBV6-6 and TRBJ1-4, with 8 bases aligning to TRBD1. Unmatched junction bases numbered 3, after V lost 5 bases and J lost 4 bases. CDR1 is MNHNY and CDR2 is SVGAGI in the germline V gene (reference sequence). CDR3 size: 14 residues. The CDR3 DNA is TGTGCCAGCAGTCGGGACAGGCTTAATGAAAAACTGTTTTTT. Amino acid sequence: CASSRDRLNEKLFF.

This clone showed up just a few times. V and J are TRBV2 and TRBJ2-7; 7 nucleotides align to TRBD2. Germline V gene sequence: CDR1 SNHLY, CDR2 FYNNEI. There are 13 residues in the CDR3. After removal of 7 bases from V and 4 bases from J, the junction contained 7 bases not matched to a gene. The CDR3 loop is CASTREAQYEQYF. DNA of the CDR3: TGTGCCAGCACACGGGAGGCCCAGTACGAGCAGTACTTC.

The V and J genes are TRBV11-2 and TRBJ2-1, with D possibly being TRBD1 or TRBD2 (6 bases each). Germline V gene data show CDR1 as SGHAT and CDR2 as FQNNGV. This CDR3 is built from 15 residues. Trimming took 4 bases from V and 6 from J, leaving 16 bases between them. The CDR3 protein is CASSSQGTEGNEQFF. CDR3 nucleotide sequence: TGTGCCAGCAGCTCCCAGGGGACTGAGGGCAATGAGCAGTTCTTC.

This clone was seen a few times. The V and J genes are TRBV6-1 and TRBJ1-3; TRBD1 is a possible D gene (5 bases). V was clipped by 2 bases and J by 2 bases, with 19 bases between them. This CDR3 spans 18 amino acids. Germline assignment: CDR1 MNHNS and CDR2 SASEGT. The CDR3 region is CASSEIVLGGTAGNTIYF. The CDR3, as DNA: TGTGCCAGCAGTGAAATAGTCTTAGGCGGGACCGCTGGAAACACCATATATTTT.

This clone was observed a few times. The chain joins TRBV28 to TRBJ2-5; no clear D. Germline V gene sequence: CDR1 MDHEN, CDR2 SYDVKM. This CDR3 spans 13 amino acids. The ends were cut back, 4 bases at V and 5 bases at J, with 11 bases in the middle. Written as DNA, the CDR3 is TGTGCCAGCAGTTGGGCTAGTCGGGAGACCCAGTACTTC. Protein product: CASSWASRETQYF.

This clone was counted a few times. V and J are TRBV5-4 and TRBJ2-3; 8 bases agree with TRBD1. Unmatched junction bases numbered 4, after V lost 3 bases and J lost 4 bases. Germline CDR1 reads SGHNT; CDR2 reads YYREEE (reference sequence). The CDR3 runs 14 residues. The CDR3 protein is CASSSQGVSDTQYF. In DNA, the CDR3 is TGTGCCAGCAGCTCACAGGGGGTATCAGATACGCAGTATTTT.

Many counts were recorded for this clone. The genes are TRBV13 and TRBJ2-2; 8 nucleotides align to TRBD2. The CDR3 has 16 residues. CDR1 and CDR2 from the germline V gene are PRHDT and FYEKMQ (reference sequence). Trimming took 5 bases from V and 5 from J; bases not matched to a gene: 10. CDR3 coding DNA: TGTGCCAGCAGCGAAGCGGGAGACTCTGGTACCGGGGAGCTGTTTTTT. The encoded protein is CASSEAGDSGTGELFF.

The chain's CDR3 is CASSKSSYEQYF. The CDR3 nucleotides read TGTGCCAGCAGCAAAAGCTCCTACGAGCAGTACTTC. The V call is TRBV21-1, the J call TRBJ2-7. TRBV21-1 is shown as a pseudogene. The CDR3 has 12 amino acids.

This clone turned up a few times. The CDR3 nucleotides are TGTGCCAGCAGCGCCCAACAGGGAAGCAATCAGCCCCAGCATTTT. Translating it yields CASSAQQGSNQPQHF. The chain has TRBV7-8 and TRBJ1-5; maybe TRBD1 (6 bases). The CDR3 spans 15 residues. Between the trimmed V and J ends, which lost 5 bases and 1 base, there was a span of 12 bases. Germline V gene data show CDR1 as SGHVS and CDR2 as FQNEAQ.

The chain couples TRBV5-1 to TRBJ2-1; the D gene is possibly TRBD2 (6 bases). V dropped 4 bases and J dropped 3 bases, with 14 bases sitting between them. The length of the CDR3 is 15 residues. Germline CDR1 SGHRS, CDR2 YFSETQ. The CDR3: CASSRDRERYNEQFF. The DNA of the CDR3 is TGCGCCAGCAGCCGGGACCGGGAGCGCTACAATGAGCAGTTCTTC.

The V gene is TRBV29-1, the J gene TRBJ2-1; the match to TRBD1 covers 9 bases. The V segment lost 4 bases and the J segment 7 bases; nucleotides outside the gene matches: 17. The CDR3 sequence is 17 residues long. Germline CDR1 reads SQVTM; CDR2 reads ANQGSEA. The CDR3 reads CSVVPGQGQGERNEQFF. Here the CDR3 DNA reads TGCAGCGTTGTCCCGGGACAGGGTCAGGGGGAGAGGAATGAGCAGTTCTTC.

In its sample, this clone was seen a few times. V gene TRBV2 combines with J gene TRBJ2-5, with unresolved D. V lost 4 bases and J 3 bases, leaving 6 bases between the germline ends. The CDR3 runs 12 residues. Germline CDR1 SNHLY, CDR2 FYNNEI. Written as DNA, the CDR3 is TGTGCCAGCAGTGGGGTGGAAGAGACCCAGTACTTC. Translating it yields CASSGVEETQYF. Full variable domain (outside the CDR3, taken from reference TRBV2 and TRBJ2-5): EPEVTQTPSHQVTQMGQEVILRCVPISNHLYFYWYRQILGQKVEFLVSFYNNEISEKSEIFDDQFSVERPDGSNFTLKIRSTKLEDSAMYFCASSGVEETQYFGPGTRLLVL.

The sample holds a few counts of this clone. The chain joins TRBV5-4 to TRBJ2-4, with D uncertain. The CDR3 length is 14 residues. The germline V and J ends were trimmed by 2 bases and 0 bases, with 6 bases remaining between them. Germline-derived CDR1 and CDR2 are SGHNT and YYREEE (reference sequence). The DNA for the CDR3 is TGTGCCAGCAGCTTACAACCAGCCAAAAACATTCAGTACTTC. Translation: CASSLQPAKNIQYF.

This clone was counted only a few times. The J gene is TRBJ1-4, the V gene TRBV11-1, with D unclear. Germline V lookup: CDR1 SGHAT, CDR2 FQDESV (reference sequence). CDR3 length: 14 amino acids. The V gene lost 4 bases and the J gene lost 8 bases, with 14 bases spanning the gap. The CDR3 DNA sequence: TGTGCCAGCAGCTCGCGCAACGGGGAGGAAAAACTGTTTTTT. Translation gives CASSSRNGEEKLFF. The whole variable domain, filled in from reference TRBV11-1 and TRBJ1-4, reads EAEVAQSPRYKITEKSQAVAFWCDPISGHATLYWYRQILGQGPELLVQFQDESVVDDSQLPKDRFSAERLKGVDSTLKIQPAELGDSAMYLCASSSRNGEEKLFFGSGTQLSVL.

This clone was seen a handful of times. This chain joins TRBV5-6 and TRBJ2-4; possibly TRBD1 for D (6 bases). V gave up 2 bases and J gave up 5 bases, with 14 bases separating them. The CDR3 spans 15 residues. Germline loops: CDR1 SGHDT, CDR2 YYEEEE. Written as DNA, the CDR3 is TGTGCCAGCAGCTTCTTTGGGACACTAGAAAACATTCAGTACTTC. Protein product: CASSFFGTLENIQYF.

The CDR3 spells CASSQVPGTSGAYEQYF. In DNA, the CDR3 is TGTGCCAGCAGCCAGGTGCCCGGGACTAGCGGTGCCTACGAGCAGTACTTC. This chain uses TRBV4-2 with TRBJ2-7, with 11 bases matching TRBD2. The trim removed 3 bases at V and 2 bases at J, leaving 9 bases unmatched. CDR1 is LGHNA and CDR2 is YNFKEQ in the germline V gene. The CDR3 is 17 residues long.

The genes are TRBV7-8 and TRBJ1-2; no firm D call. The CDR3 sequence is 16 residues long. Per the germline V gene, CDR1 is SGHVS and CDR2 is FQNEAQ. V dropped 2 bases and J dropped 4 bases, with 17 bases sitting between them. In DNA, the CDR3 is TGTGCCAGCAGCTTATCGGGTAGTGGGTCAGCCTATGGCTACACCTTC. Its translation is CASSLSGSGSAYGYTF.

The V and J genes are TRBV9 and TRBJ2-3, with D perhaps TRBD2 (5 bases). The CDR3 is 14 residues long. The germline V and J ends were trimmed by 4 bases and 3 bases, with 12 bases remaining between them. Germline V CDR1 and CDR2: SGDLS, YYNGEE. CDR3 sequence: CASSPGRTTDTQYF. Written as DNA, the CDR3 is TGTGCCAGCAGCCCAGGAAGGACTACAGATACGCAGTATTTT.

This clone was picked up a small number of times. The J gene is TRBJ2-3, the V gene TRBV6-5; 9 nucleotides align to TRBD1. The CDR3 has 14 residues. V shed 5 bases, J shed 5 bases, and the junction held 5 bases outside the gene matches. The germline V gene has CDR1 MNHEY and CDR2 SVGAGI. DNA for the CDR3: TGTGCCAGCAGTCCCGGGACAGGGAGAGATACGCAGTATTTT. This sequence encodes CASSPGTGRDTQYF.